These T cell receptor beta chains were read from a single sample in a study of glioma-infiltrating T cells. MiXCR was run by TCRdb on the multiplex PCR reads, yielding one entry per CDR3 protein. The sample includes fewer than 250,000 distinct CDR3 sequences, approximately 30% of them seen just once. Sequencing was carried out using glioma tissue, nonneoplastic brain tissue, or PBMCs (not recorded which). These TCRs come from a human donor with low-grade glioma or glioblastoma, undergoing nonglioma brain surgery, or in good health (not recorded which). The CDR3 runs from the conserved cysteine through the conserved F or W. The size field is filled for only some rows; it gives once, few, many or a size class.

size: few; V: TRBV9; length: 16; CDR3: CASSVGQAVLGNTIYF
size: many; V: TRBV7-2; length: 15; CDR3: CASSLGGPGGSPLHF
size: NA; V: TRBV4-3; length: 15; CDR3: CASSQGTHNTGELFF
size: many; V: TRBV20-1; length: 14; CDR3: CSAKDRGTYNEQFF
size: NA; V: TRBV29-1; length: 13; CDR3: CSVGTGGGNTIYF
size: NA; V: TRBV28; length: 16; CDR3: CASSPPGSGSIYEQYF
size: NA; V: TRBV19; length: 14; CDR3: CASVEFASGNTIYF
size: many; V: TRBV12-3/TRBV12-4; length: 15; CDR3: CASSLDGRTFYGYTF
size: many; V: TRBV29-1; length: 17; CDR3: CSVEDRESAGRGTEAFF
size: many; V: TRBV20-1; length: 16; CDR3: CSASDREGLLRTEAFF
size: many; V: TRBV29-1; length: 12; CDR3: CSVRTSTDTQYF
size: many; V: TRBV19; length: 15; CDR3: CASSIGTSGSYEQYF
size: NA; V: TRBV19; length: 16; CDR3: CASSTELAAIVDTQYF
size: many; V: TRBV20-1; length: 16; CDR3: CSARPGLAGITDTQYF
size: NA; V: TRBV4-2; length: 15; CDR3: CASSQESIGTDTQYF
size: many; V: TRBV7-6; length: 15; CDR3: CASSLVLAGPNEQYF
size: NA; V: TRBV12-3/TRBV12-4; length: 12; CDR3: CASRNYRGKEYF
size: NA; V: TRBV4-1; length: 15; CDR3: CASSLKAGDNNEQFF
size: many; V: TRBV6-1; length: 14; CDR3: CASRGLVGHYEQYF
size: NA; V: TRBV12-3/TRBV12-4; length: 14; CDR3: CASSLAGAAETQYF
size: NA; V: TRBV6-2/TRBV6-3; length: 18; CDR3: CASSSRLVSVLAKETQYF
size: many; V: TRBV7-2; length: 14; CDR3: CASSFRQIQETQYF
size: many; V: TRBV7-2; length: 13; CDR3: CASSFPPGLTQFF
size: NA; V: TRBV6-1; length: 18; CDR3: CASSLRTGGAGIVAEAFF
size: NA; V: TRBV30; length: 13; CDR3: CAWSTRGTETQYF
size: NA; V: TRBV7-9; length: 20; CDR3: CASSFYICSAPRGDPDTQYF
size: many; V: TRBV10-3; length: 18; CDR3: CAISESGAGELMNTEAFF
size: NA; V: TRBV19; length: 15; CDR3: CSSSIAPPGRNEQFF
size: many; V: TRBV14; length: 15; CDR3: CASSQGGGYRYGYTF
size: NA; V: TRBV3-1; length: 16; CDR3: CASSQDRKDPTDTQYF
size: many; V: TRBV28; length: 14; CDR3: CASSFHSEGNTIYF
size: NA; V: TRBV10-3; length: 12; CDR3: CAIRGGNSPLHF
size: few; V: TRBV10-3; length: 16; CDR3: CAISEARGVSYNEQFF
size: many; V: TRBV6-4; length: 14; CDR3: CASSDFFGTGELFF
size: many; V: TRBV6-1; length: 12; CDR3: CASSDPGDTQYF
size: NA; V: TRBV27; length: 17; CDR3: CASSLRLAGGIKNEQFF
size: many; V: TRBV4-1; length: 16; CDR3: CASSQSAGTGRYEQYF
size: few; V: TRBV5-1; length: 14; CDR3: CASSLPGALYEQYF
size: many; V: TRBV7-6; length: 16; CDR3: CASSLKSGQASNEQFF
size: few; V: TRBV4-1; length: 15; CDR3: CASSQRGTANYGYTF
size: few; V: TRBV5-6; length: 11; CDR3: CASRDRGEQYF
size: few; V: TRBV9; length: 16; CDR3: CASSVDSGSNTDTQYF
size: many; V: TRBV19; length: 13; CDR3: CATKQGAGNTIYF
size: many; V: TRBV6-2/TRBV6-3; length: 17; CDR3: CASSYTTGHYSNQPQHF
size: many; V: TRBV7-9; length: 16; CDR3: CASSLPKNRGSNEQYF